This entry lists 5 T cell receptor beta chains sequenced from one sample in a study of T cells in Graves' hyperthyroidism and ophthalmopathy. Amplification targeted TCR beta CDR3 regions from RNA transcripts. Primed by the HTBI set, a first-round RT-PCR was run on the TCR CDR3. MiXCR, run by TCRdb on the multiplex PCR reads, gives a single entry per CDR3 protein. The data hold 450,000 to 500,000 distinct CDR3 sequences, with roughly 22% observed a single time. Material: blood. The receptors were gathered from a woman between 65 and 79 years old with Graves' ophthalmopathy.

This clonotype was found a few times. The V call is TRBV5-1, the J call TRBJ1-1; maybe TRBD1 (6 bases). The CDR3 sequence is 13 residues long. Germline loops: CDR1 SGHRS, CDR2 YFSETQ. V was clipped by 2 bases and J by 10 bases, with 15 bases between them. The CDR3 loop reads CASSLAGDVGAFF. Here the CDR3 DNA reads TGCGCCAGCAGCTTAGCAGGGGACGTTGGAGCTTTCTTT.

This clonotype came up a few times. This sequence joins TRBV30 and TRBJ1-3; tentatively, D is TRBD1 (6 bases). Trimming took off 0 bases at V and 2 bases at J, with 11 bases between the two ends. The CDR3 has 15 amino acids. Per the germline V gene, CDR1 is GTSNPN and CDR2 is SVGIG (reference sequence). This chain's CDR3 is CAWSVRAGAGNTIYF. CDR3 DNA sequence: TGTGCCTGGAGTGTCAGGGCAGGGGCTGGAAACACCATATATTTT.

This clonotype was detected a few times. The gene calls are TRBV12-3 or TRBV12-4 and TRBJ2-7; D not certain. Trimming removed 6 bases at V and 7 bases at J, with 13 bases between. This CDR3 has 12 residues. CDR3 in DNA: TGTGCCAGCAGCCGAACCCTCGGGGAGCAGTACTTC. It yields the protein CASSRTLGEQYF.

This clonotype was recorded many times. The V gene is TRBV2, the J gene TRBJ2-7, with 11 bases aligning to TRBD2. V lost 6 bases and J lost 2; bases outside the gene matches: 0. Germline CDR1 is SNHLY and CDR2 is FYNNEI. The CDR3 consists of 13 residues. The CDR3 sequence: CASRLAGAYEQYF. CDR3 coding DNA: TGTGCCAGCAGACTAGCGGGAGCCTACGAGCAGTACTTC.

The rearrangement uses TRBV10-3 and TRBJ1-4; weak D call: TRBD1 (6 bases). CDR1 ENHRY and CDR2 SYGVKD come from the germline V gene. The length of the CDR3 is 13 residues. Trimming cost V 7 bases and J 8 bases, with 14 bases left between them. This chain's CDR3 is CAINNREGEKLFF. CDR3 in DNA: TGTGCCATCAACAACAGGGAGGGGGAAAAACTGTTTTTT.